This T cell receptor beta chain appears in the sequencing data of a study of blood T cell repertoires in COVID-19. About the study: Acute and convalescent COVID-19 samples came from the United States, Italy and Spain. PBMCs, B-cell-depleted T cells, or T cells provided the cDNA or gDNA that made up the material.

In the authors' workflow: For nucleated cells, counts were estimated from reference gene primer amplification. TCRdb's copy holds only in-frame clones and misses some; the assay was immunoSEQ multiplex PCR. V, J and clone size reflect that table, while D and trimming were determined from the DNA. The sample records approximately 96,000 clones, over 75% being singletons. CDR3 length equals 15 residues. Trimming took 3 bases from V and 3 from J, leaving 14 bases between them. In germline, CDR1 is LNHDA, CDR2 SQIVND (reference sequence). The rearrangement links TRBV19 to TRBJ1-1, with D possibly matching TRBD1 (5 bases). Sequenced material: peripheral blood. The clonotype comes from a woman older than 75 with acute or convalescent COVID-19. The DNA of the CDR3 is TGTGCCAGTAGTATTGACAGAGATGGGTACACTGAAGCTTTCTTT. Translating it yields CASSIDRDGYTEAFF.